What follows describes a single T cell receptor beta chain. This sample is part of a study of cytotoxic CD8 clonotypes in ibrutinib-treated CLL. CDR1 MNHNS and CDR2 SASEGT come from the germline V gene. The CDR3 covers 12 residues. With 10 bases removed from V and 1 base from J, the gap between germline ends came to 11 bases. TCRdb keeps only in-frame clones here, not all; method: immunoSEQ multiplex PCR. Of approximately 24,000 clones in the sample, approximately 71% were seen once. The sample in question was PBMCs, obtained at disease progression, from a patient treated with ibrutinib. The genes are TRBV6-1 and TRBJ2-7, with unresolved D. The sequence came from a human donor with chronic lymphocytic leukemia. CDR3 residues: CATWVGSYEQYF. As DNA, the CDR3 is TGTGCCACCTGGGTGGGGTCCTACGAGCAGTACTTC.